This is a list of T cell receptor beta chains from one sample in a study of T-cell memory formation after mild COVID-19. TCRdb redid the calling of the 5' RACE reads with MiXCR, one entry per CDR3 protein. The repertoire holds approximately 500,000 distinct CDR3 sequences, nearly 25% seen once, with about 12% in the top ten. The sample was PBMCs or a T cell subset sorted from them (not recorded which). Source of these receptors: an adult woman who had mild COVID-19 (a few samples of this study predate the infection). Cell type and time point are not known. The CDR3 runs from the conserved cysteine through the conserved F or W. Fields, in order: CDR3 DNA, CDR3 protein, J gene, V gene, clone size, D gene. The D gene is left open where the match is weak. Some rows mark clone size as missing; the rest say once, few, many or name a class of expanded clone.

TGTGCCACCAGGGGAGTGGACGGCGGGACCGGGGAGCTGTTTTTT	CATRGVDGGTGELFF	TRBJ2-2	TRBV24-1	few	.
TGCGCCAGCAGCCCACTCCCCCCAGGGAAAGGGCCGAGCTCCTATAATTCACCCCTCCACTTT	CASSPLPPGKGPSSYNSPLHF	TRBJ1-6	TRBV4-1	few	.
TGTGCCAGCAGTTTCCTCGCGGGGGGGCCTTACAATGAGCAGTTCTTC	CASSFLAGGPYNEQFF	TRBJ2-1	TRBV12-3/TRBV12-4	.	TRBD2
TGTGCCAGCAGCCAAGTCCCCTACGAGCAGTACTTC	CASSQVPYEQYF	TRBJ2-7	TRBV3-1	many	.
TGTGCCAGCAGCTCAGGACAGGGATCCTACAATGAGCAGTTCTTC	CASSSGQGSYNEQFF	TRBJ2-1	TRBV5-1	many	TRBD1
TGTGCCAGCAGTTTAGGGACAGGGACCGTCTATGGCTACACCTTC	CASSLGTGTVYGYTF	TRBJ1-2	TRBV12-3/TRBV12-4	few	TRBD1
TGCGCCAGCAGCCAAGAGCTAGCGGACTACAATGAGCAGTTCTTC	CASSQELADYNEQFF	TRBJ2-1	TRBV4-3	few	TRBD2
TGTGCCACCAGTGATTTGGAAGGGCATGGCTACAATGAGCAGTTCTTC	CATSDLEGHGYNEQFF	TRBJ2-1	TRBV24-1	.	.
TGCGCCAGCAGCCCCTGGACTAGCGGGAGGAACGAGCAGTACTTC	CASSPWTSGRNEQYF	TRBJ2-7	TRBV4-3	many	TRBD2
TGTGCCAGCAGCTTGAGTCAGGGGGCGGTCAAAAACATTCAGTACTTC	CASSLSQGAVKNIQYF	TRBJ2-4	TRBV5-4	few	TRBD1
TGTGCCAGCAGTCCTGGGGACAGGGGGTATGAAAAACTGTTTTTT	CASSPGDRGYEKLFF	TRBJ1-4	TRBV28	.	TRBD1
TGTGCCAGCAGCTTAAGGACTGACAGGCCGGCCTACGAGCAGTACTTC	CASSLRTDRPAYEQYF	TRBJ2-7	TRBV7-8	.	.
TGTGCCAGCAGTCCGACAGATCTCTACGAGCAGTACTTC	CASSPTDLYEQYF	TRBJ2-7	TRBV7-9	few	.
TGTGCCAGCAGTTTAGGCCCCAAGTGGTCCCGTTATGAAAAACTGTTTTTT	CASSLGPKWSRYEKLFF	TRBJ1-4	TRBV12-3/TRBV12-4	.	.
TGTGCCTGGTTGGGTTCTGGGTCTGGAAACACCATATATTTT	CAWLGSGSGNTIYF	TRBJ1-3	TRBV30	.	.
TGCGCCAGCAGCCCTTGGACAGGGTCTTCCCACGAGCAGTACTTC	CASSPWTGSSHEQYF	TRBJ2-7	TRBV4-3	.	TRBD1
TGTGCCAGCAGTAACTTCGGGGCCCTCAATTCACCCCTCCACTTT	CASSNFGALNSPLHF	TRBJ1-6	TRBV12-3/TRBV12-4	.	.
TGCGCCAGCAGCTTAGACGGGACCCTTGAAGCTTTCTTT	CASSLDGTLEAFF	TRBJ1-1	TRBV5-1	.	.
TGCGCCAGCAGCTTAATAGGGGAGGGCGAAAAACTGTTTTTT	CASSLIGEGEKLFF	TRBJ1-4	TRBV5-1	.	.
TGTGCCAGCAGTTTAGGGGACACAATTCTCCCGTACAATGAGCAGTTCTTC	CASSLGDTILPYNEQFF	TRBJ2-1	TRBV27	few	.
TGTGCCAGCAGTTACTCCGAGGTCAATGAGCAGTTCTTC	CASSYSEVNEQFF	TRBJ2-1	TRBV6-5	.	.
TGTGCCAGCTCACCACCGTCGACTAGCGGGGGTGCCAAGCAGTACTTC	CASSPPSTSGGAKQYF	TRBJ2-7	TRBV18	.	TRBD2
TGCGCCAGCAGCCAAGCTAGCGGGACACACCAGTACTTC	CASSQASGTHQYF	TRBJ2-5	TRBV4-3	.	TRBD2
TGTGCCTGGAGTCTAACCGCCTTCAACGAGCAGTACTTC	CAWSLTAFNEQYF	TRBJ2-7	TRBV30	few	.
TGTGCCAGCAGCTTAATGGGGAGGGCAGGGGGTTACCTGTACAATGAGCAGTTCTTC	CASSLMGRAGGYLYNEQFF	TRBJ2-1	TRBV7-3	.	.
TGCAGTGCTCAAACGGGAGGGAGGGCATACAATGAGCAGTTCTTC	CSAQTGGRAYNEQFF	TRBJ2-1	TRBV20-1	.	TRBD2
TGCGCCAGCAGCCCCGGACAGGGGGCGCGAATGAACACTGAAGCTTTCTTT	CASSPGQGARMNTEAFF	TRBJ1-1	TRBV5-1	.	TRBD1
TGTGCCACTCATAGCGGGGGGGATGCAGATACGCAGTATTTT	CATHSGGDADTQYF	TRBJ2-3	TRBV6-1	.	TRBD2
TGCAGTGCTAGGAAGGGGGGGGTGAACACTGAAGCTTTCTTT	CSARKGGVNTEAFF	TRBJ1-1	TRBV20-1	few	.
TGTGCCACCAGTGATTTGGTTACTAGCGGGACCTACAATGAGCAGTTCTTC	CATSDLVTSGTYNEQFF	TRBJ2-1	TRBV24-1	few	TRBD2
TGTGCCAGCAGTTGGCAGGCGTTGAACACTGAAGCTTTCTTT	CASSWQALNTEAFF	TRBJ1-1	TRBV12-3/TRBV12-4	few	.
TGTGCCAGCAGCGAGGAACAGGGGGGAGGTGAGACCCAGTACTTC	CASSEEQGGGETQYF	TRBJ2-5	TRBV9	many	TRBD1
TGCGCCAGCAGCTTGGAACTAGCGGGAGAAGGCAAAAACATTCAGTACTTC	CASSLELAGEGKNIQYF	TRBJ2-4	TRBV5-1	.	TRBD2
TGTGCCAGCAGCACCGCGGGATTCACCCTCTCTGGGGCCAACGTCCTGACTTTC	CASSTAGFTLSGANVLTF	TRBJ2-6	TRBV12-3/TRBV12-4	few	.
TGTGCCAGCAGCTTTAGGGGGAAAGATACGCAGTATTTT	CASSFRGKDTQYF	TRBJ2-3	TRBV13	.	.
TGCAGCGTTGAAGATAGCGGGAGCTCCTACGAGCAGTACTTC	CSVEDSGSSYEQYF	TRBJ2-7	TRBV29-1	.	TRBD2
TGTGCCAGCAGCTTAGGCGCAGGGGCCGAGCAGTACTTC	CASSLGAGAEQYF	TRBJ2-7	TRBV7-6	.	.
TGCAGTGCTAGAAAGCTAGCGGGGGGGCACGAGCAGTACTTC	CSARKLAGGHEQYF	TRBJ2-7	TRBV20-1	few	TRBD2
TGCGCCAGCAGGTTCTGGGCAGGGGCCACTGTTAACACCGGGGAGCTGTTTTTT	CASRFWAGATVNTGELFF	TRBJ2-2	TRBV5-1	.	.
TGTGCCAGCAGCGTGGACAGTACTAGCGGAGCCTACGAGCAGTACTTC	CASSVDSTSGAYEQYF	TRBJ2-7	TRBV9	.	TRBD2